This TCR beta chain was documented in a study of human T cells and chemical hapten exposure. In the study overall: From small differences in pooled library volume came most of the variation in per-sample TCR yields.

The time point: patch test 2, 6 weeks after DPC sensitization. Treatment noted: therapeutic diphenylcyclopropenone sensitization with weekly scalp DPC. It was from unfractionated whole blood that total RNA was extracted. The CDR3 loop spans 15 amino acids. The V and J ends lost 2 bases and 3 bases, in that order; junction bases with no gene match: 2. TCRdb re-called the RACE reads with MiXCR, one entry per CDR3 protein. The sample yields roughly 380,000 distinct CDR3 sequences, about 6% seen once. This sequence was found in a woman aged 18-29 years with alopecia areata. Some clones in this sample may be carry-over from other donors' samples. The rearrangement joins TRBV12-3 or TRBV12-4 to TRBJ2-2; 8 bases match TRBD1. The sample here was whole blood, taken in connection with sensitization to the hapten diphenylcyclopropenone (DPC). For the CDR3, the DNA is TGTGCCAGCAGTTTATGGACAGGGTACACCGGGGAGCTGTTTTTT. Its translation is CASSLWTGYTGELFF.